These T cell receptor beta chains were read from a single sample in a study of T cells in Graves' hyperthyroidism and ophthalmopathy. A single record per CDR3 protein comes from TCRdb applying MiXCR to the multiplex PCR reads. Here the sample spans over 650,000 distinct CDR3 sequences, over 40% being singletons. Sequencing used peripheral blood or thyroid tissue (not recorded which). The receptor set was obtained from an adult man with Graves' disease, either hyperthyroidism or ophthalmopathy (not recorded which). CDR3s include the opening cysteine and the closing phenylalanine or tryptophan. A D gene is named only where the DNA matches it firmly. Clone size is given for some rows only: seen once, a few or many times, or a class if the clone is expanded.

TGCAGTGCTTTTCCAGGGGGAGAGACCCAGTACTTC CSAFPGGETQYF TRBJ2-5 . TRBD1 TRBV20-1
TGCAGTGCTAGAGGGACTAGCGGTGAAAAACTGTTTTTT CSARGTSGEKLFF TRBJ1-4 . . TRBV20-1
TGCAGCGTTCTCCCGGGACAGCCGATGAACACTGAAGCTTTCTTT CSVLPGQPMNTEAFF TRBJ1-1 many TRBD1 TRBV29-1
TGTGCCAGCACCCGGACAGGGGACACCCGGAACACTGAAGCTTTCTTT CASTRTGDTRNTEAFF TRBJ1-1 . TRBD1 TRBV2
TGCAGCGTTTGCCCGGGACAGGGCTCCTACGAGCAGTACTTC CSVCPGQGSYEQYF TRBJ2-7 . TRBD1 TRBV29-1
TGTGCCCCGGGGACGGACCGAGAGACCCAGTACTTC CAPGTDRETQYF TRBJ2-5 . . TRBV24-1
TGTGCCAGCAACGACAGGGGCAATCAGCCCCAGCATTTT CASNDRGNQPQHF TRBJ1-5 many TRBD1 TRBV6-5
TGTGCCAGCAGCTTAATAGTCAGGGGGGAGGCTTTCTTT CASSLIVRGEAFF TRBJ1-1 . TRBD1 TRBV7-2
TGTGCCAGCAGCTACACCCAGGGGGCTAGCACTGAAGCTTTCTTT CASSYTQGASTEAFF TRBJ1-1 once TRBD1 TRBV7-6
TGTGACACTCTCTCAGGGGGTCAAGAGACCCAGTACTTC CDTLSGGQETQYF TRBJ2-5 . TRBD1 TRBV19
TGTGCCAGCAGTTACAGGACCTTGATGGGGTACGAGCAGTACTTC CASSYRTLMGYEQYF TRBJ2-7 . . TRBV6-2/TRBV6-3
TGTGCCACCAGTGATTTAAAGAGTGAAGCTTTCTTT CATSDLKSEAFF TRBJ1-1 many . TRBV24-1
TGTGCCAGCAGTTACTCTGGCCCTACGGCCTATGGCTACACCTTC CASSYSGPTAYGYTF TRBJ1-2 many . TRBV6-5
TGCAGCGGCGGGGGGGAGGGGGCGAATGGCTACACCTTC CSGGGEGANGYTF TRBJ1-2 many TRBD1 TRBV29-1
TGTGCCAGCAGCTTTGGAGGGGTGGATTCACCCCTCCACTTT CASSFGGVDSPLHF TRBJ1-6 many . TRBV7-9
TGTGCCAGCAGCCCCCGGGATTACACTGAAGCTTTCTTT CASSPRDYTEAFF TRBJ1-1 . . TRBV9
TGTGCCAGCAGTATACAGGGAGGGTACACTGAAGCTTTCTTT CASSIQGGYTEAFF TRBJ1-1 . . TRBV27
TGCAGTGCTAGAGCGGTAGTAGAAATCGACGAGCAGTACTTC CSARAVVEIDEQYF TRBJ2-7 few . TRBV20-1
TGCGCCAGCAGCCCCCTCGACGGGAACACCGGGGAGCTGTTTTTT CASSPLDGNTGELFF TRBJ2-2 . . TRBV5-1
TGTGCCATCAGTAACATGCGGGAGGACACCGGGGAGCTGTTTTTT CAISNMREDTGELFF TRBJ2-2 . TRBD2 TRBV10-3
TGCAGCGTTGTTTCTACTAGCGGGAGGAACGAGCAGTACTTC CSVVSTSGRNEQYF TRBJ2-7 many TRBD2 TRBV29-1
TGTGCCAGCAGTTTAGTACCAGGACTCGGAAACACCATATATTTT CASSLVPGLGNTIYF TRBJ1-3 . . TRBV12-3/TRBV12-4
TGTGCCAGCAGCCAGGGACAGGGGGCACCTAAAGCTTTCTTT CASSQGQGAPKAFF TRBJ1-1 . TRBD1 TRBV7-8
TGTGCTAGCAGCTTAGACCCCGGGGGCACCTACGAGCAGTACTTC CASSLDPGGTYEQYF TRBJ2-7 once . TRBV7-8
TGTGCCAGCACCCCGACACGGGGCTACACCTTC CASTPTRGYTF TRBJ1-2 . . TRBV7-9
TGTGCCAGCAGTTATCTTGGGGGGCGCGGAGGGCCCCTCCACTTT CASSYLGGRGGPLHF TRBJ1-6 . . TRBV6-5
TGTGCCAGCAGTTACGTCCCCGGTTCTGACCATTCACCCCTCCACTTT CASSYVPGSDHSPLHF TRBJ1-6 . . TRBV2
TGTGCCACCACCTGGGACACTGAAGCTTTCTTT CATTWDTEAFF TRBJ1-1 . . TRBV24-1
TGTGCCAGCAGCCCCTTTCCGGGACTAGCGGGAGAGGTCCGGGAGACCCAGTACTTC CASSPFPGLAGEVRETQYF TRBJ2-5 . TRBD2 TRBV7-2
TGTGCCAGCAGCGTAGATCTGTTAGGGCCCCAGCATTTT CASSVDLLGPQHF TRBJ1-5 many . TRBV9
TGTGCCAACCAGCCGGTGGGCGGAACTGAAGCTTTCTTT CANQPVGGTEAFF TRBJ1-1 . . TRBV7-8
TGTGCCAGCAGCTACCTACAGGGGAGGGAGCTGTTTTTT CASSYLQGRELFF TRBJ2-2 . TRBD1 TRBV6-5
TGCGCCAGCGGCGAATCGGGAACCCCGAACACTGAAGCTTTCTTT CASGESGTPNTEAFF TRBJ1-1 . . TRBV10-1
TGTGCCAGCAGGTGGGACGTAAGTCAGCCCCAGCATTTT CASRWDVSQPQHF TRBJ1-5 . . TRBV6-5
TGTGCCAGCAGTGACGACCGGGACAGGGACTATGGCTACACCTTC CASSDDRDRDYGYTF TRBJ1-2 . TRBD1 TRBV12-3/TRBV12-4
TGCGCCAGCAGCTCTGGGACGGCGATTAATGAAAAACTGTTTTTT CASSSGTAINEKLFF TRBJ1-4 once . TRBV5-1
TGTGCCAGTAGTCCCCTCATAGGGGACAGGGCTCAGCCCCAGCATTTT CASSPLIGDRAQPQHF TRBJ1-5 . TRBD1 TRBV19
TGTGCCAGCTCACCGGCCCGGGGTGAAGCTTTCTTT CASSPARGEAFF TRBJ1-1 . . TRBV7-9
TGCAGCGCAGGACAGGGGACCTATGGCTACACCTTC CSAGQGTYGYTF TRBJ1-2 . TRBD1 TRBV29-1
TGTGCCAGCAGCCTTGTCGGACAGCCCTATGGCTACACCTTC CASSLVGQPYGYTF TRBJ1-2 few . TRBV9
TGCAGTGCTAGACCCATAGCGGGGGCTCAAGAGACCCAGTACTTC CSARPIAGAQETQYF TRBJ2-5 few TRBD2 TRBV20-1
TGTGCCAGCAGCTTCGGGACTGGACTACATGTGAACACTGAAGCTTTCTTT CASSFGTGLHVNTEAFF TRBJ1-1 . . TRBV7-9
TGTGCCAGCAGCCAAGGGACACATCAAGAGACCCAGTACTTC CASSQGTHQETQYF TRBJ2-5 few . TRBV3-1
TGTGCCAGCAGTTTGAGTGGGAGGGTTGGCTATGGCTACACCTTC CASSLSGRVGYGYTF TRBJ1-2 . . TRBV7-2
TGTGCCATCAGTGAGTCGACGGCGGGGGAGCAGTACTTC CAISESTAGEQYF TRBJ2-7 . . TRBV10-3
TGTGCCAGTAGTTTTGGGGCCCAGCTCCAATACGAGCAGTACTTC CASSFGAQLQYEQYF TRBJ2-7 few . TRBV7-2
TGCGCCAGCAGCCAAAGGACAGGCTATGGCTACACCTTC CASSQRTGYGYTF TRBJ1-2 many TRBD1 TRBV4-1